Shown below are 6 T cell receptor beta chains from a single sample sequenced in a study of T-cell reconstitution after alpha-beta-depleted transplantation in children. TCRbeta library preparation incorporated unique molecular identifiers. Each CDR3 protein gets one entry after TCRdb re-called the PCR reads with MiXCR. The sample lists 140,000 or so distinct CDR3 sequences, around 9% occurring once. This material consisted of PBMCs, mostly from graft donor cells, taken 180 days after TCRalphabeta/CD19-depleted stem cell transplant. The source is a female patient aged 2-9 years who had a stem cell transplant for congenital amegakaryocytic thrombocytopenia, so the T cells may come from the graft donor.

This clonotype occurred many times. The genes are TRBV20-1 and TRBJ2-4; D assignment may be TRBD1 or TRBD2 (5 bases each). CDR3 size: 15 residues. Trimming pared 2 bases from V and 2 bases from J, leaving 13 bases between. Germline V gene lookup returns CDR1 DFQATT and CDR2 SNEGSKA (reference sequence). The CDR3 DNA follows: TGCAGTGCTAGACAGGGAGTAGGGTCCAAAAACATTCAGTACTTC. This codes for CSARQGVGSKNIQYF.

In its sample, this clonotype was seen many times. The chain links TRBV12-3 or TRBV12-4 to TRBJ2-1; 9 bases line up with TRBD2. V dropped 7 bases and J dropped 3; count of bases not matched to a gene: 7. The CDR3 runs to 15 residues. Here the CDR3 reads CASNPTSGLYNEQFF. DNA of the CDR3: TGTGCCAGCAATCCGACTAGCGGCCTCTACAATGAGCAGTTCTTC.

V and J are TRBV28 and TRBJ1-5, with D maybe TRBD1 (6 bases). There are 13 residues in the CDR3. Looked up from germline, CDR1 is MDHEN and CDR2 is SYDVKM. V dropped 6 bases and J dropped 7 bases, with 13 bases sitting between them. The DNA of the CDR3 is TGTGCCAGCAGGGCCACAGGGTACCAGCCCCAGCATTTT. It encodes CASRATGYQPQHF.

In its sample, this clonotype was seen many times. The chain couples TRBV20-1 to TRBJ2-5, with unresolved D. Trimming cost V 2 bases and J 2 bases, with 0 bases left between them. The CDR3 is 10 residues long. From germline, CDR1 is DFQATT and CDR2 SNEGSKA (reference sequence). CDR3 DNA sequence: TGCAGTGCTAGACAAGAGACCCAGTACTTC. Encoded protein: CSARQETQYF.

The J gene is TRBJ2-2, the V gene TRBV20-1; D is perhaps TRBD2 (6 bases). The CDR3 has 13 residues. Trimming shortened V by 7 bases and J by 4 bases, and 13 bases separated the two germline ends. Germline-derived CDR1 and CDR2 are DFQATT and SNEGSKA (reference sequence). In nucleotides, the CDR3 is TGCAGTGTGGCGGGAAGGAGCACCGGGGAGCTGTTTTTT. Encoded protein: CSVAGRSTGELFF.

This clonotype has more than one count but fewer than ten. The J gene is TRBJ2-7, the V gene TRBV18, with 8 bases aligning to TRBD1. The CDR3 has 15 residues. Per germline, CDR1 KGHSH and CDR2 LQKENI. The J segment lost 3 bases and the V segment lost 3 bases, leaving 7 bases of the junction unmatched. The CDR3 region is CASSPGQDNGYEQYF. Written as DNA, the CDR3 is TGTGCCAGCTCACCGGGACAGGACAACGGCTACGAGCAGTACTTC.